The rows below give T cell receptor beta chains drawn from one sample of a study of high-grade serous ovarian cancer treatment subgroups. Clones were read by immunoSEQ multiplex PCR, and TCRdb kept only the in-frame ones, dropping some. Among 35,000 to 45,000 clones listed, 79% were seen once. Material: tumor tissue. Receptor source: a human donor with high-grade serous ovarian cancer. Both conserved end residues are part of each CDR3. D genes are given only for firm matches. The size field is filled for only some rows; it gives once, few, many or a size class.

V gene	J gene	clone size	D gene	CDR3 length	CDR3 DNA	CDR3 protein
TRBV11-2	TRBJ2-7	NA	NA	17	TGTGCCAGCAGCTTAGAGAAGGGGATAGGGCTGGGGTACGAGCAGTACTTC	CASSLEKGIGLGYEQYF
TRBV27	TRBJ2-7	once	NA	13	TGTGCCAGCAGTTATGGTAGTGTCTACGAGCAGTACTTC	CASSYGSVYEQYF
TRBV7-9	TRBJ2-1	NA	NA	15	TGTGCCAGCAGCCATCGGGGGATCTCCTACAATGAGCAGTTCTTC	CASSHRGISYNEQFF
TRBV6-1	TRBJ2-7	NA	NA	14	TGTGCCAGCAGTGAAGCGCCGGGGTTGTACGAGCAGTACTTC	CASSEAPGLYEQYF
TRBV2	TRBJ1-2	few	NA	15	TGTGCCAGCAGTGCGAAGGGCCATCCATCCTATGGCTACACCTTC	CASSAKGHPSYGYTF
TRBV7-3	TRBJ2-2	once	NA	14	TGTGCCAGCAGCCCCGGACGGACGATCGGGGAGCTGTTTTTT	CASSPGRTIGELFF
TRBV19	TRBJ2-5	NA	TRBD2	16	TGTGCCAGTAGTACCCCTAGCGGGAGGGGTGGAGAGACCCAGTACTTC	CASSTPSGRGGETQYF
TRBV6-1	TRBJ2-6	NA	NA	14	TGTGCCAGCAGTTCAGGTCCCGGGGCCAACGTCCTGACTTTC	CASSSGPGANVLTF
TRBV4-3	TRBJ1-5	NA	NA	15	TGCGCCAGCAGCCAAGAATGGAGGAGGTCTCAGCCCCAGCATTTT	CASSQEWRRSQPQHF
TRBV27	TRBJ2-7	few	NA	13	TGTGCCAGCAGGAGTCGGGAGCGGTACGAGCAGTACTTC	CASRSRERYEQYF
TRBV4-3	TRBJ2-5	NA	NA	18	TGCGCCAGCAGCCAAGGTACTAGGCGGTACAGGGACCAAGAGACCCAGTACTTC	CASSQGTRRYRDQETQYF
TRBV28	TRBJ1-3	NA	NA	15	TGTGCCAGCAGTTTATGGGGAGGTCCCGGAAACACCATATATTTT	CASSLWGGPGNTIYF
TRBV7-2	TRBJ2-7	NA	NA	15	TGTGCCAGCAGCTTAGGGGCTAGCGTCCCCTACGAGCAGTACTTC	CASSLGASVPYEQYF
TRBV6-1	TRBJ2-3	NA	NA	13	TGTGCCAGCAGCTTAGTTAGCACAGATACGCAGTATTTT	CASSLVSTDTQYF
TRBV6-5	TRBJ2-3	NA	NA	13	TGTGCCAGCAGGGGACACAGCACAGATACGCAGTATTTT	CASRGHSTDTQYF
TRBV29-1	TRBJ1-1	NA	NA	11	TGCAGCGCGGACGCGAACACTGAAGCTTTCTTT	CSADANTEAFF
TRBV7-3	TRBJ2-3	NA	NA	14	TGTGCCAGCGAAAAAAAGACGAGCACAGATACGCAGTATTTT	CASEKKTSTDTQYF
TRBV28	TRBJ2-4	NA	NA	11	TGTGCCAGCGCAACCGAAAACATTCAGTACTTC	CASATENIQYF
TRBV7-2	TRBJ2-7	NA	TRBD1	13	TGTGCCAGCAGCGGAGGACAGGGGTACGAGCAGTACTTC	CASSGGQGYEQYF
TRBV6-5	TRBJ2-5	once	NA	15	TGTGCCAGCAGTCGGGCGACAGGCAACCAAGAGACCCAGTACTTC	CASSRATGNQETQYF
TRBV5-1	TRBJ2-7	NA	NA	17	TGCGCCAGCAGCTTGAGGCAGGTCACATTAGAGAACTACGAGCAGTACTTC	CASSLRQVTLENYEQYF
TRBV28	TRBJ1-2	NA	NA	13	TGTGCCAGCAGACTAGGTCCTAACTATGGCTACACCTTC	CASRLGPNYGYTF
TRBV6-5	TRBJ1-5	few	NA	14	TGTGCCAGCAGCCGCAATGAGGGCAATCAGCCCCAGCATTTT	CASSRNEGNQPQHF
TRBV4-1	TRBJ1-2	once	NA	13	TGCGCCAGCAGCCCCCAGACAGGTTATGGCTACACCTTC	CASSPQTGYGYTF
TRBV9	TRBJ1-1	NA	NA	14	TGTGCCAGCAGCGGTCGGGGACGAGACACTGAAGCTTTCTTT	CASSGRGRDTEAFF
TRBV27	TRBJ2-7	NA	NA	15	TGTGCCAGCAGTTTAATGCGGGCTAGTATCCACGAGCAGTACTTC	CASSLMRASIHEQYF
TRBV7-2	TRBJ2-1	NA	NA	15	TGTGCCAGCAGCTTAGAGACATTAGCTAACAATGAGCAGTTCTTC	CASSLETLANNEQFF
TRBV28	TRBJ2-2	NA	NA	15	TGTGCCAGCAGTTTGCCAGGGCGGAACACCGGGGAGCTGTTTTTT	CASSLPGRNTGELFF
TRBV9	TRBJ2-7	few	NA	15	TGTGCCAGCAGCCGCAGTTTAGATACCGACTACGAGCAGTACTTC	CASSRSLDTDYEQYF
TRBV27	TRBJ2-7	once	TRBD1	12	TGTGCCAGCAGGGACAGGGACTTCGAGCAGTACTTC	CASRDRDFEQYF
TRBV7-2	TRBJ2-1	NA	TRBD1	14	TGTGCCAGCAGCACGGGGACAGGGAACAATGAGCAGTTCTTC	CASSTGTGNNEQFF
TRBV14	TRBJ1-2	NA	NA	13	TGTGCCAGCAGCCAAGCTAGTTGGGATGGCTACACCTTC	CASSQASWDGYTF